Included here is one T cell receptor beta chain sequence, with context. Its cognate antigen is unknown. The CDR3 has 13 amino acids. In germline, CDR1 is MNHEY, CDR2 SVGEGT. V lost 0 bases to trimming and J lost 7 bases, with 10 bases between them. The sample originates from a study of T-cell memory formation after mild COVID-19. Regarding the study as a whole: Certain responding clones were present in pre-infection memory, suggesting participation of cross-reactive memory.

MiXCR, applied by TCRdb to the 5' RACE reads, yields one record per CDR3 protein. This table has roughly 310,000 distinct CDR3 sequences, approximately 15% appearing once. The receptor comes from a man between 18 and 29 years old who had mild COVID-19 (a few samples of this study predate the infection). Cell type and time point are not known. The sample was PBMCs or a T cell subset sorted from them (not recorded which). The chain uses TRBV6-2 or TRBV6-3 and TRBJ2-7, with a tentative D call TRBD2 (5 bases). The CDR3 coding sequence is TGTGCCAGCAGTTACTCCGGGAATAGGGAGCAGTACGTC. Translated: CASSYSGNREQYV.